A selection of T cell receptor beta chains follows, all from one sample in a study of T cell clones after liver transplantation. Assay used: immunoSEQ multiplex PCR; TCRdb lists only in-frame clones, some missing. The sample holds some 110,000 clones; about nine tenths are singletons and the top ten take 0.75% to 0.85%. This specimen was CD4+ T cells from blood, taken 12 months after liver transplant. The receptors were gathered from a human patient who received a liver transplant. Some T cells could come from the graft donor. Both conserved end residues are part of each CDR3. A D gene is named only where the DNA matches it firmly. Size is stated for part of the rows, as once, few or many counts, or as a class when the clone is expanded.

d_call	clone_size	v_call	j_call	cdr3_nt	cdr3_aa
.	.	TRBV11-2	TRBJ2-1	TGTGCCAGCAGCTCCATTAGGGGCTACAATGAGCAGTTCTTC	CASSSIRGYNEQFF
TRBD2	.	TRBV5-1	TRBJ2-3	TGCGCCAGCAGCTCAGGACTAGCGGGAATCACAGATACGCAGTATTTT	CASSSGLAGITDTQYF
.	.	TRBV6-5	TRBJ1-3	TGTGCCAGCAAGCGGACGGGTTCCTCTGGAAACACCATATATTTT	CASKRTGSSGNTIYF
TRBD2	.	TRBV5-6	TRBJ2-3	TGTGCCAGCAGCCCGGGACTAGCGGGAGGGACAGATACGCAGTATTTT	CASSPGLAGGTDTQYF
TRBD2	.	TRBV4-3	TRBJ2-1	TGCGCCAGCAGCCAAGCGTTGGCTAGCGGGAACAATGAGCAGTTCTTC	CASSQALASGNNEQFF
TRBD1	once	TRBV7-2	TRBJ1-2	TGTGCCAGCGAAGGACAGGGCTATGGCTACACCTTC	CASEGQGYGYTF
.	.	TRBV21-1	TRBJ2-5	TGTGCCAGCAGCAAAGGAGGTCAGGGACAAGAGACCCAGTACTTC	CASSKGGQGQETQYF
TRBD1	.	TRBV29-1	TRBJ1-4	TGCAGCTTCATCCAGGGGGTCGGGGGCGCCGATGAAAAACTGTTTTTT	CSFIQGVGGADEKLFF
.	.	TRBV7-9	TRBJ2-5	TGTGCCAGCAGCTTATCCCGGGGGGAGACCCAGTACTTC	CASSLSRGETQYF
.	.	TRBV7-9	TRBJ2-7	TGTGCCAGCAGCTTAGCGCGAGGTTTGGTCACCTACGAGCAGTACTTC	CASSLARGLVTYEQYF
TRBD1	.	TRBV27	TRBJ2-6	TGTGCCAGCAGTCGGACAGGGGGAACCTCTGGGGCCAACGTCCTGACTTTC	CASSRTGGTSGANVLTF
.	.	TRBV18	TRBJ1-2	TGTGCCAGCTCACCCGCAATCGGGACGGGAGGTTATGGCTACACCTTC	CASSPAIGTGGYGYTF
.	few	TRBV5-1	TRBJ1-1	TGCGCCACCCGAGGGGTCCTCCAGGGAGGGGGTGAAGCTTTCTTT	CATRGVLQGGGEAFF
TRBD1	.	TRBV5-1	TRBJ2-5	TGCGCCAGCAGCTTGGATGGACAGGGATTGGAGACCCAGTACTTC	CASSLDGQGLETQYF
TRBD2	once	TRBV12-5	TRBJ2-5	TGTGCTAGTGGTTCCCTCCTAGCGGGAGGGCCCGGGACCCAGTACTTC	CASGSLLAGGPGTQYF
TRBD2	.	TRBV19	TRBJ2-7	TGTGCCAGTAGGAAGACTAGCGGAGAAACCTACGAGCAGTACTTC	CASRKTSGETYEQYF
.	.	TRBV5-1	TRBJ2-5	TGCGCCAGCAGCGGCGGAGGGCAAGAGACCCAGTACTTC	CASSGGGQETQYF
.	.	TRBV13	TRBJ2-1	TGTGCCAGCAGCTTAGGCGAGGGCCTGGAGTACTATCGGGAGCAGTTCTTC	CASSLGEGLEYYREQFF
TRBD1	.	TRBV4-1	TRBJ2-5	TGCGCCAGCAGCCAAGATCCGCCGGGACAGGTCCAAGAGACCCAGTACTTC	CASSQDPPGQVQETQYF
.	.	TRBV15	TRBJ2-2	TGTGCCACCAGCAGAGGGGACTCAGCCGGGGAGCTGTTTTTT	CATSRGDSAGELFF
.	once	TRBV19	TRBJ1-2	TGTGCCAGTAGTTACTTGGGGGGTTCCTATGGCTACACCTTC	CASSYLGGSYGYTF
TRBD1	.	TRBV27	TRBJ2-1	TGTGCCAGCAGTTTAAGGGGACAGGGGCATGAGCAGTTCTTC	CASSLRGQGHEQFF
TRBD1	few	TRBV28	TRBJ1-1	TGTGCCAGCAGTTTCCAACAGGGGGCTACTGAAGCTTTCTTT	CASSFQQGATEAFF
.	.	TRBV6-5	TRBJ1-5	TGTGCCAGCAGTCAACAGAGCAATCAGCCCCAGCATTTT	CASSQQSNQPQHF
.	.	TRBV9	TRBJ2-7	TGTGCCAGCAGCGTAGACGGGAGTCTTCAGCAGCAGTACTTC	CASSVDGSLQQQYF
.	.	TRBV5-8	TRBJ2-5	TGTGCCAGCAGCTCAGGACATTCCCGAGAGACCCAGTACTTC	CASSSGHSRETQYF
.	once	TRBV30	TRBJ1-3	TGTGCCTGGAGTGTACGGGGCGTCGGGGGGCTATCTGGAAACACCATATATTTT	CAWSVRGVGGLSGNTIYF
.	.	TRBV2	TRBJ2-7	TGTGCCAGCAGTTCTTACTACGAGCAGTACTTC	CASSSYYEQYF
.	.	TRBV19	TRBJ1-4	TGTGCCAGTAGAAGGACAGCAACTAATGAAAAACTGTTTTTT	CASRRTATNEKLFF
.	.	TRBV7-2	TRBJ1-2	TGTGCCAGCGCCGGGTCCAACTATGGCTACACCTTC	CASAGSNYGYTF
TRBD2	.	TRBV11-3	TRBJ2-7	TGTGCCAGCAGCGCCCGGACTAGCGGGAGTCTCGACGAGCAGTACTTC	CASSARTSGSLDEQYF
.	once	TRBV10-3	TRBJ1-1	TGTGCCATCAGTGAAAAGCAGCGAATGAACACTGAAGCTTTCTTT	CAISEKQRMNTEAFF
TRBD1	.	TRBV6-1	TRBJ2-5	TGTGCCAGCAGTTCGGACGGACAGGGGACCCAGTACTTC	CASSSDGQGTQYF
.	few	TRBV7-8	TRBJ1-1	TGTGCCAGCAGCTTAGCAGGGGGGAACACTGAAGCTTTCTTT	CASSLAGGNTEAFF
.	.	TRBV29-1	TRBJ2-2	TGCAGCGTCGAGTGGGACATAAACACCGGGGAGCTGTTTTTT	CSVEWDINTGELFF
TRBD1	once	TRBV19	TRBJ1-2	TGTGCCAGTACCGTTCGGGGACAGGGTGCCTATGGCTACACCTTC	CASTVRGQGAYGYTF
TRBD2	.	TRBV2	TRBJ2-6	TGTGCCAGCAGTGACGGGAGGGCCTCCTCTGGGGCCAACGTCCTGACTTTC	CASSDGRASSGANVLTF
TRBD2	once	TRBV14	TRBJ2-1	TGTGCCAGCAGTTCCTTAGAACTAGCGGTTAATGAGCAGTTCTTC	CASSSLELAVNEQFF
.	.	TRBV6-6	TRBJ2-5	TGTGCCAGCAGTTACTCGACTGAGACCCAGTACTTC	CASSYSTETQYF
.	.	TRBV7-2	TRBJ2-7	TGTGCCAGCGCCAAGCGGAGCTACGAGCAGTACTTC	CASAKRSYEQYF
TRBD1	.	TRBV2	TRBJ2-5	TGTGCCAGCAGTGGGAACAGGGGACAAGAGACCCAGTACTTC	CASSGNRGQETQYF
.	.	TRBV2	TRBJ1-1	TGTGCCAGCCTATTTCCGGGACGGGAGAACACTGAAGCTTTCTTT	CASLFPGRENTEAFF
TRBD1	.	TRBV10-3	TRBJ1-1	TGTGCCATCACTGATGGGACAGGTGGAAGGACTGAAGCTTTCTTT	CAITDGTGGRTEAFF
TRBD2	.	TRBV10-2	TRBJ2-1	TGCGCCAGCACTCCGGGACTAGCCTACAATGAGCAGTTCTTC	CASTPGLAYNEQFF
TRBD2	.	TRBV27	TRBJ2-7	TGTGCCAGCAGTTCCCCCCACTTTCCTCGGGTAGCGGGAGAACGAGAGCAGTACTTC	CASSSPHFPRVAGEREQYF
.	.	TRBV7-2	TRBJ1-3	TGTGCCAGCGGGCTGGGAACGGGAAACACCATATATTTT	CASGLGTGNTIYF